This TCR beta chain was recorded in a study of T cells in localized non-small cell lung cancer. TCRdb's copy holds only in-frame clones and misses some; the assay was immunoSEQ multiplex PCR. The sample includes 50,000 to 65,000 clones, around 81% of them seen just once. As to this clone: As yet, its antigen is unknown.

Regarding the study as a whole: Since sequencing was restricted to only one region of the tumor, intratumor heterogeneity remains a possibility.

The CDR3 loop spans 14 amino acids. V dropped 8 bases and J dropped 2 bases, with 12 bases sitting between them. Germline V gives CDR1 MNHEY, CDR2 SVGAGI. This sequence was found in a woman aged 35 to 69 with stage II lung adenocarcinoma. The V gene is TRBV6-5, the J gene TRBJ1-4; tentatively, D is TRBD1 (5 bases). The input for sequencing was PBMCs, taken before any cancer treatment. The CDR3 is CASRKGSTNEKLFF. The CDR3 nucleotides read TGTGCCAGCCGGAAGGGGTCCACTAATGAAAAACTGTTTTTT.